Included here is one TCR beta chain sequence, with context. Its target is unknown. The sample originates from a study of T cell repertoires in cytomegalovirus infection. Across the study: CMV epitopes, recently identified HLA-C-restricted and well-studied HLA-B-restricted, were used. Public TCR beta signatures marked donors with CMV infection and the matching HLA.

Study-level results: In two of eight donors, the top clonotype was HLA-C-restricted CMV-specific.

One entry per CDR3 protein, called by TCRdb with MiXCR from the reads. The repertoire includes approximately 770,000 distinct CDR3 sequences, 25% to 30% of them detected once, and about an eighth sits in the top ten. V dropped 2 bases and J dropped 4 bases, with 14 bases sitting between them. Germline CDR1 and CDR2: MNHNY and SVGAGI (reference sequence). The CDR3 loop spans 15 amino acids. Material: cultured CD8+ T cells from PBMCs, obtained from culture after CMV antigen stimulation. This rearrangement joins TRBV6-6 to TRBJ2-5; the D gene is possibly TRBD2 (6 bases). The TCR sequence derives from a human donor in good health (CMV status not recorded). Some clones in this sample may be carry-over from other donors' samples. CDR3 sequence (DNA): TGTGCCAGCAGTTACGTGGGCGGGAAATTAGAGACCCAGTACTTC. Encoded protein: CASSYVGGKLETQYF.